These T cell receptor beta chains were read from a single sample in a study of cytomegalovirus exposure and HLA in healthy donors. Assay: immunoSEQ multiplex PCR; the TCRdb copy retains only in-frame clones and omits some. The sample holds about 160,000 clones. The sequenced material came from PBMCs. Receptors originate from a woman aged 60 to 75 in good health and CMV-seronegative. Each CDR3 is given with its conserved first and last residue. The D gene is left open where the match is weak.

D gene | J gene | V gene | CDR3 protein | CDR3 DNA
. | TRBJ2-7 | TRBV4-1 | CASSPSVNEAYEQYF | TGCGCCAGCAGCCCCAGCGTGAACGAGGCCTACGAGCAGTACTTC
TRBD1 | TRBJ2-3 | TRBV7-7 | CASSLNRGADTQYF | TGTGCCAGCAGCTTAAACAGGGGCGCAGATACGCAGTATTTT
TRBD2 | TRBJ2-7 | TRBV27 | CATRGAERGSYEQYF | TGTGCCACCCGAGGGGCCGAGCGGGGCTCCTACGAGCAGTACTTC
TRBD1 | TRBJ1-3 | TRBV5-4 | CASSLAKQGARNTIYF | TGTGCCAGCAGCTTGGCCAAACAGGGGGCAAGAAACACCATATATTTT
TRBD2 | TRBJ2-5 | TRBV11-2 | CASSLYVAGEETQYF | TGTGCCAGCAGCTTATATGTAGCGGGAGAAGAGACCCAGTACTTC
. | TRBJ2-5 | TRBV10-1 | CASSESAGQETQYF | TGCGCCAGCAGTGAGTCGGCGGGCCAAGAGACCCAGTACTTC
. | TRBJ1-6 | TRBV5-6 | CASRGPKNSPLHF | TGTGCCAGCCGCGGTCCGAAGAATTCACCCCTCCACTTT
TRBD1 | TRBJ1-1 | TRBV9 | CASSRGDRFLNTEAFF | TGTGCCAGCAGCCGAGGGGACAGGTTTTTGAACACTGAAGCTTTCTTT
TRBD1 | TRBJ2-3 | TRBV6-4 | CASRAQGAVGTDTQYF | TGTGCCAGCAGAGCCCAGGGGGCAGTCGGCACAGATACGCAGTATTTT
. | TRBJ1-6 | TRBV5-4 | CASSLVERGGNSPLHF | TGTGCCAGCAGCTTGGTCGAACGGGGGGGAAATTCACCCCTCCACTTT
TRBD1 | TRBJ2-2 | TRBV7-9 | CASSPGQHTGELFF | TGTGCCAGCAGCCCGGGACAGCACACCGGGGAGCTGTTTTTT
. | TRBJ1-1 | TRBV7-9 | CASSLPTGNTEAFF | TGTGCCAGCAGCTTACCGACAGGGAACACTGAAGCTTTCTTT
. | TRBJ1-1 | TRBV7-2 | CASSWGGAAAFF | TGTGCCAGCAGCTGGGGGGGGGCTGCGGCTTTCTTT
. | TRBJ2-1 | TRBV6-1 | CASIVTGNEQFF | TGTGCCAGCATCGTCACAGGCAATGAGCAGTTCTTC
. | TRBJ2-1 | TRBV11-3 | CASSLGGSDEQFF | TGTGCCAGCAGCTTAGGAGGGAGCGATGAGCAGTTCTTC
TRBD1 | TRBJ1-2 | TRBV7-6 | CASSLADRDFGGYTF | TGTGCCAGCAGCTTAGCGGACAGGGATTTCGGAGGCTACACCTTC
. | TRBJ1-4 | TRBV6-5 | CASSLRRSNEKLFF | TGTGCCAGCAGTTTGAGGAGGTCTAATGAAAAACTGTTTTTT
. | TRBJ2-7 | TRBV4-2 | CASSPNYGEQYF | TGTGCCAGCAGCCCTAACTACGGCGAGCAGTACTTC
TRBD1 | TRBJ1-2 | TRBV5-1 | CASSFGQADYGYTF | TGCGCCAGCAGCTTCGGACAGGCCGACTATGGCTACACCTTC
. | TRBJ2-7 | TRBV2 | CASSDQRSSYEQYF | TGTGCCAGCAGTGATCAGCGGAGTTCCTACGAGCAGTACTTC
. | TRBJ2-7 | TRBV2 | CASSETPNRAVYEQYF | TGTGCCAGCAGTGAAACCCCAAACAGGGCCGTCTACGAGCAGTACTTC
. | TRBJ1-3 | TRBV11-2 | CASLGGGFSGNTIYF | TGTGCCAGCTTAGGGGGGGGTTTCTCTGGAAACACCATATATTTT
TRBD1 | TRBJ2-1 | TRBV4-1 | CASSQGQGTHNEQFF | TGCGCCAGCAGCCAAGGACAGGGGACTCACAATGAGCAGTTCTTC
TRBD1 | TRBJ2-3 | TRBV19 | CASSIGGTGLADTQYF | TGTGCCAGTAGTATAGGAGGGACAGGGCTCGCAGATACGCAGTATTTT